Shown below are 3 T cell receptor beta chains from a single sample sequenced in a study of T cell repertoires in cytomegalovirus infection. Their target antigens are unknown. Via MiXCR, TCRdb re-called the reads, giving one row per CDR3 protein. The sample carries approximately 730,000 distinct CDR3 sequences, roughly 36% recorded once. The sequences come from cultured PBMCs, collected from culture after CMV antigen stimulation. These receptors were obtained from a human donor in good health (CMV status not recorded). Some clones in this sample may be carry-over from other donors' samples.

This clonotype was seen only a few times. This chain connects TRBV7-6 to TRBJ2-5, with D perhaps assigned TRBD1 or TRBD2 (5 bases each). The CDR3 covers 17 residues. The germline gives CDR1 SGHVS, CDR2 FNYEAQ. The ends were cut back, 5 bases at V and 4 bases at J, with 23 bases in the middle. CDR3 sequence (DNA): TGTGCCAGCAGCCCGAGGGGTGGGCCCTTCAGGCCAGAGACCCAGTACTTC. It encodes CASSPRGGPFRPETQYF.

V and J are TRBV29-1 and TRBJ2-3; D unresolved. CDR1 is SQVTM, CDR2 ANQGSEA, per germline. The CDR3 runs to 14 residues. The V and J ends lost 5 bases and 6 bases respectively, with 18 bases between them. The CDR3 coding sequence is TGCAGCGTTTCCCCTCCAGGCAGATGGGATACGCAGTATTTT. Protein: CSVSPPGRWDTQYF.

There are many counts of this clonotype. CDR3 DNA: TGTGCCAGCAGCCGGGGACAGGTCTCAACTAATGAAAAACTGTTTTTT. Residues: CASSRGQVSTNEKLFF. This chain links TRBV7-2 with TRBJ1-4; 8 bases are a match to TRBD1. This CDR3 is built from 16 residues. V trimming: 5 bases; J trimming: 0 bases; junction bases outside the gene matches: 5. In germline, CDR1 is SGHTA, CDR2 FQGNSA.